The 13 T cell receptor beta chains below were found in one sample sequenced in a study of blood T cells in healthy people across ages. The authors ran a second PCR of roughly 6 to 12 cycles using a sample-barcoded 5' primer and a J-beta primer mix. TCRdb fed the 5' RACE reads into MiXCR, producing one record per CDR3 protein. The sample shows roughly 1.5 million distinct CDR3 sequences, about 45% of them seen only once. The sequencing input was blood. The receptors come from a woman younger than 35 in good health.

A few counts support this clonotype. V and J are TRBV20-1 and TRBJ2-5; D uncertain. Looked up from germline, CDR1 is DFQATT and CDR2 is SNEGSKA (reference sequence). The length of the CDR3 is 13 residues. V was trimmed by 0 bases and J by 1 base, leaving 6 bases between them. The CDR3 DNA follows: TGCAGTGCTAGAGACTCGATCCAAGAGACCCAGTACTTC. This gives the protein CSARDSIQETQYF.

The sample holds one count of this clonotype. The DNA of the CDR3 is TGCAGTGCTAGAGGAGATTGGGGTCATGAGCAGTACTTC. Translated, it gives CSARGDWGHEQYF. The chain recombines TRBV20-1 with TRBJ2-5; the D is unclear. Trimming removed 1 base from V and 11 bases from J, with 17 bases in between. This CDR3 spans 13 amino acids. Germline CDR1 and CDR2: DFQATT and SNEGSKA (reference sequence).

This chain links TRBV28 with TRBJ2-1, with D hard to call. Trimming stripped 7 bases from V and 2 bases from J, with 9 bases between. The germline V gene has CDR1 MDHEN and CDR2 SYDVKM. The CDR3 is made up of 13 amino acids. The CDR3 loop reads CASTSPTYNEQFF. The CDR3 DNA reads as TGTGCCAGCACGAGTCCGACCTACAATGAGCAGTTCTTC.

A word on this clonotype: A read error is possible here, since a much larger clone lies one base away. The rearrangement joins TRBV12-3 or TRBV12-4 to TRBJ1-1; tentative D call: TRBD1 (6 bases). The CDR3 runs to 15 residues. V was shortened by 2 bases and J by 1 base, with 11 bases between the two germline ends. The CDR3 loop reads CASSLKAGANTEAFF. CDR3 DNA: TGTGCCAGCAGTTTAAAGGCAGGGGCGAACACTGAAGCTTTCTTT.

The CDR3 DNA is TGCAGTGCTAGAGACTCCGGGACGCCCAGGGGAAACATTCAGTACTTC. Translated: CSARDSGTPRGNIQYF. The chain joins TRBV20-1 to TRBJ2-4, with D perhaps matching TRBD1 (6 bases). Germline CDR1 is DFQATT and CDR2 is SNEGSKA (reference sequence). V was clipped by 0 bases and J by 6 bases, with 18 bases between them. The CDR3 covers 16 residues.

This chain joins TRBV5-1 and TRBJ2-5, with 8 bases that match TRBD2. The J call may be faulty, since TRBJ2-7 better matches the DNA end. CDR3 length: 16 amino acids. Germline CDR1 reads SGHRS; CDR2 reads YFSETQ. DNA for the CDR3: TGCGCCAGCAGCTTGGTGGGGCCGGGACTAGTGATCGAGCAGTACTTC. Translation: CASSLVGPGLVIEQYF.

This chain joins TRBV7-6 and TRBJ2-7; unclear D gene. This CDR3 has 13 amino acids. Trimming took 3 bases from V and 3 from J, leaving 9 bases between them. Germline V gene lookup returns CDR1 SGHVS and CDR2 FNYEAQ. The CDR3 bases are TGTGCCAGCAGCTTTGCTGGGATCTACGAGCAGTACTTC. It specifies CASSFAGIYEQYF.

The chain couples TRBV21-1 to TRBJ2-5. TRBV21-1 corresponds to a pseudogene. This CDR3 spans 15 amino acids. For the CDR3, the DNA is TGTGCCAGCAGCAAATCAGACGGACCACAAGAGACCCAGTACTTC. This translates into CASSKSDGPQETQYF.

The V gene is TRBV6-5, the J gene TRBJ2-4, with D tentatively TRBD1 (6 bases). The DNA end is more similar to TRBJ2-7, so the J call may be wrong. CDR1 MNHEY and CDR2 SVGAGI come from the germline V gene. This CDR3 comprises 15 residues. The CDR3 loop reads CASSYGTTDAYEQYF. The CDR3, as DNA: TGTGCCAGCAGTTACGGGACAACAGATGCCTACGAGCAGTACTTC.

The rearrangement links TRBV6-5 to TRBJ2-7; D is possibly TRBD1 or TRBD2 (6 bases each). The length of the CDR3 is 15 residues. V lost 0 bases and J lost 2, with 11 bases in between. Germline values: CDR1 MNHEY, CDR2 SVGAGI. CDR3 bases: TGTGCCAGCAGTTACTCATCGGGGGACACCTACGAGCAGTACTTC. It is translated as CASSYSSGDTYEQYF.

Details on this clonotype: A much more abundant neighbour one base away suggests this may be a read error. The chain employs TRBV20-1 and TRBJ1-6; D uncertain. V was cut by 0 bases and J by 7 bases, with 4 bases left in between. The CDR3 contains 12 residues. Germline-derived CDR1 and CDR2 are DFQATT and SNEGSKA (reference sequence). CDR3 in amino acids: CSARDDNSPLHF. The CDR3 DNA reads TGCAGTGCTAGAGACGACAATTCACCCCTCCACTTT.

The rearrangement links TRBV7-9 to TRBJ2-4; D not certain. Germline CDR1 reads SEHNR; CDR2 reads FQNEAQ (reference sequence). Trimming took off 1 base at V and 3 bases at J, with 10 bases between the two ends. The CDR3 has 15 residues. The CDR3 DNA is TGTGCCAGCAGCTTAGATGGGGTAGGCAAAAACATTCAGTACTTC. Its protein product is CASSLDGVGKNIQYF.

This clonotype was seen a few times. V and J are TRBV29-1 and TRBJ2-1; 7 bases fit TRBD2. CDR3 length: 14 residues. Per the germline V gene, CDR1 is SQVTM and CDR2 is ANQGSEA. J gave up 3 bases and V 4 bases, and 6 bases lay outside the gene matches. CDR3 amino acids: CSVAVRGNYNEQFF. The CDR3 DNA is TGCAGCGTTGCGGTGCGGGGGAACTACAATGAGCAGTTCTTC.